This T cell receptor (beta chain) is drawn from a study of blood T cell repertoires in COVID-19. The wider study: Sources were T cells, B-cell-depleted T cells, or PBMCs; the material itself was cDNA or gDNA.

Data came from immunoSEQ multiplex PCR; TCRdb stores just in-frame clones and leaves some out. The sample yields some 250,000 clones, around 80% seen once. Participants were aged about 18 to 89 years, lived in under 25 US areas, and enrolled virtually. Cohorts were assigned according to the clinical history that participants reported. Recovered status in Cohort 3 required two negative PCRs, clearance, or symptom resolution. Germline CDR1 is LGHDT and CDR2 is YNNKEL (reference sequence). CDR3 length: 13 amino acids. Between the trimmed V and J ends, which lost 2 bases and 10 bases, there was a span of 9 bases. This clone was recorded a few times.

This receptor was taken from a man aged 40-50 years who had recovered from COVID-19. The sample taken for sequencing was PBMCs or T cells enriched from blood (not recorded which). This chain links TRBV3-1 (or the pseudogene TRBV3-2) with TRBJ1-6; D unresolved. This CDR3 reads CASSQFMSSPLHF. The CDR3 bases are TGTGCCAGCAGCCAATTTATGTCGTCACCCCTCCACTTT.